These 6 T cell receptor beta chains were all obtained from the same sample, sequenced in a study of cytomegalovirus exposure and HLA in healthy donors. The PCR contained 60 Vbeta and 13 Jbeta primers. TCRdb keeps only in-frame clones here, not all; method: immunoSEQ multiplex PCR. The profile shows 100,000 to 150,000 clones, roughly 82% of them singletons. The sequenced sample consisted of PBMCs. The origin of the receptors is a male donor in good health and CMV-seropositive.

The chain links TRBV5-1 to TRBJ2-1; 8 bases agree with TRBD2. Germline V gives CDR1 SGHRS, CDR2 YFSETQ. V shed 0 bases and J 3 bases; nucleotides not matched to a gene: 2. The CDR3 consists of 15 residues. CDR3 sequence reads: CASSLDAGGYNEQFF. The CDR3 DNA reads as TGCGCCAGCAGCTTGGATGCGGGGGGCTACAATGAGCAGTTCTTC.

The CDR3 nucleotides are TGTGCCATCAGTGATCGGAGCACTATTTCCTACAATGAGCAGTTCTTC. It encodes CAISDRSTISYNEQFF. The J gene is TRBJ2-1, the V gene TRBV10-3; D gene unclear. The CDR3 has 16 residues. Trimming removed 3 bases at V and 1 base at J, with 13 bases between. The germline V gene encodes CDR1 ENHRY and CDR2 SYGVKD.

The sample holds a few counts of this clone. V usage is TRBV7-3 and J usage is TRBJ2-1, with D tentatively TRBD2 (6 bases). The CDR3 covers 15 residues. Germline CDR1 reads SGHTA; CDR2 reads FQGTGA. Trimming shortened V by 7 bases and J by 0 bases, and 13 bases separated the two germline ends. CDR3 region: CASTRDSSSYNEQFF. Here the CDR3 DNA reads TGTGCCAGCACCAGGGACTCGAGCTCCTACAATGAGCAGTTCTTC.

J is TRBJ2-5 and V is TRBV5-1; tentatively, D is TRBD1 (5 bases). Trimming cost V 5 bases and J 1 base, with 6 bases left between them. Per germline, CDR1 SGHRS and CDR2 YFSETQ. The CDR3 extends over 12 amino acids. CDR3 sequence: CASRTGQETQYF. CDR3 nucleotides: TGCGCCAGCAGAACAGGCCAAGAGACCCAGTACTTC.

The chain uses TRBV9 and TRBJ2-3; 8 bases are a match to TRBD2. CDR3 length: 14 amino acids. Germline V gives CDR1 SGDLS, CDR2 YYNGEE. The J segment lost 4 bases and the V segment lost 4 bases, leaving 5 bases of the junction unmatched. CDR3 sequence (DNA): TGTGCCAGCAGCTTTTGGACTAGCCCAGATACGCAGTATTTT. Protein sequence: CASSFWTSPDTQYF.

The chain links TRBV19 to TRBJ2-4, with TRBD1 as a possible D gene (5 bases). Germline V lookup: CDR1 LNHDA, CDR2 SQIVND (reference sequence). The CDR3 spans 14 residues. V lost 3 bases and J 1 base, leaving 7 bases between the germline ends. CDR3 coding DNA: TGTGCCAGTAGTATCCCAGGGGCCAAAAACATTCAGTACTTC. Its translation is CASSIPGAKNIQYF.